The rows below give T cell receptor beta chains drawn from one sample of a study of cytomegalovirus exposure and HLA in healthy donors. Sequencing used immunoSEQ multiplex PCR; TCRdb keeps in-frame clones, though not all of them. The repertoire includes tens of thousands of clones, around 68% of them detected once, and roughly 11% sits in the top ten. Sequencing was carried out using PBMCs. These receptors were collected from a woman aged 30 to 39 in good health and CMV-seronegative. The CDR3 runs from the conserved cysteine through the conserved F or W. The D gene is left open where the match is weak. Clone size, where shown, is once, few, many, or a class for clones that have expanded.

D	V	size	J	DNA	CDR3
NA	TRBV6-4	NA	TRBJ2-3	TGTGCCAGCAGTGACTCCGGGACTGCCACAGATACGCAGTATTTT	CASSDSGTATDTQYF
TRBD1	TRBV27	once	TRBJ1-4	TGTGCCAGCAGCTCGACAGGGGTAAAACTGTTTTTT	CASSSTGVKLFF
NA	TRBV6-6	NA	TRBJ2-7	TGTGCCAGCAAGGACTCCGGGATTACGACCTACGAGCAGTACTTC	CASKDSGITTYEQYF
NA	TRBV7-2	few	TRBJ2-1	TGTGCCAGCAGCTTTCCCGGGGGACCCTCCTACAATGAGCAGTTCTTC	CASSFPGGPSYNEQFF
NA	TRBV5-6	NA	TRBJ2-1	TGTGCCAGCAACCCGAGACAGCACTACAATGAGCAGTTCTTC	CASNPRQHYNEQFF
NA	TRBV6-1	NA	TRBJ1-3	TGTGCCAGCAGTGACAGGCGAAACACCATATATTTT	CASSDRRNTIYF
TRBD2	TRBV5-1	NA	TRBJ2-1	TGCGCCAGCAGCTTGACTAGCGGGGGAAGTGGAGAGCAGTTCTTC	CASSLTSGGSGEQFF
NA	TRBV5-6	few	TRBJ1-5	TGTGCCAGCAGCTTCATTCAGGGGAATCAGCCCCAGCATTTT	CASSFIQGNQPQHF
NA	TRBV4-2	NA	TRBJ1-4	TGTGCCAGCAGCCTGCTGGGGAGTGAAAAACTGTTTTTT	CASSLLGSEKLFF
TRBD1	TRBV28	NA	TRBJ2-7	TGTGCCAGCAGTTTATCCACAGGGGACGAGCAGTACTTC	CASSLSTGDEQYF
NA	TRBV7-9	NA	TRBJ1-5	TGTGCCAGCAGCTCTGGTCGGGGTGTGGATCAGCCCCAGCATTTT	CASSSGRGVDQPQHF
NA	TRBV30	NA	TRBJ1-2	TGTGCCTGGGCTGCCTTTGGGGAGGCTAACTATGGCTACACCTTC	CAWAAFGEANYGYTF
NA	TRBV28	NA	TRBJ1-2	TGTGCCAGCAGTTTACGGGGGGCGGGCGGCTATGGCTACACCTTC	CASSLRGAGGYGYTF
NA	TRBV6-5	few	TRBJ1-5	TGTGCCAGCAGCCTGTCCAGGAATCAGCCCCAGCATTTT	CASSLSRNQPQHF
NA	TRBV5-5	many	TRBJ2-1	TGTGCCAGCAGCTTAGGGGCCGAAAACGGGAGTGAGCAGTTCTTC	CASSLGAENGSEQFF
NA	TRBV30	NA	TRBJ1-1	TGTGCCTGGATCCCAATTTTCACTGAAGCTTTCTTT	CAWIPIFTEAFF
TRBD1	TRBV19	NA	TRBJ1-1	TGTGCCACCAGGACAGGGGGTGGTGAAGCTTTCTTT	CATRTGGGEAFF
NA	TRBV11-2	NA	TRBJ1-1	TGTGCCAGCAGCTTAGGCGGCGAGAACACTGAAGCTTTCTTT	CASSLGGENTEAFF
NA	TRBV7-9	few	TRBJ1-5	TGTGCCAGCAGCACACCTGCGGACAATCAGCCCCAGCATTTT	CASSTPADNQPQHF
NA	TRBV7-2	NA	TRBJ2-1	TGTGCCAGCAGCCCTCAGGGGGAGCAGTTCTTC	CASSPQGEQFF
NA	TRBV6-8	NA	TRBJ1-3	TGTGCCAGCAGTTACTCGAGGCAGCCTTGGAACACCATATATTTT	CASSYSRQPWNTIYF
NA	TRBV6-6	few	TRBJ1-5	TGTGCCAGCATGGTACAGGGTTTAAATCAGCCCCAGCATTTT	CASMVQGLNQPQHF
NA	TRBV4-3	NA	TRBJ2-3	TGCGCCAGCAGCCAAGTTGCAGGGGATCCGGGAGATACGCAGTATTTT	CASSQVAGDPGDTQYF
NA	TRBV7-9	few	TRBJ2-5	TGTGCCAGCAGCTTTTTAGCAGACCAAGAGACCCAGTACTTC	CASSFLADQETQYF
NA	TRBV7-3	NA	TRBJ2-1	TGTGCCAGCAGCTCCACGGGGGGCTACCCCTACAATGAGCAGTTCTTC	CASSSTGGYPYNEQFF
NA	TRBV28	once	TRBJ1-2	TGTGCCAGCAGAGGGGCAGGGAACTATGGCTACACCTTC	CASRGAGNYGYTF
TRBD2	TRBV5-1	NA	TRBJ2-5	TGCGCCAGCGGACCGGGACTAGCGGGAGGACCCGGGACCCAGTACTTC	CASGPGLAGGPGTQYF
TRBD2	TRBV28	once	TRBJ2-5	TGTGCCAGCAGTTTCATGACTAGCGGGGGCCAAGAGACCCAGTACTTC	CASSFMTSGGQETQYF
NA	TRBV28	NA	TRBJ1-6	TGTGCCAGCAGTCGCGGCTTCTCCTATAATTCACCCCTCCACTTT	CASSRGFSYNSPLHF
TRBD1	TRBV6-5	NA	TRBJ1-1	TGTGCCAGCAGTCGACCGGGACAGGGGGTCACTGAAGCTTTCTTT	CASSRPGQGVTEAFF
NA	TRBV7-2	NA	TRBJ2-1	TGTGCCAGCAGCTTAGAAGCGGCCCTGCAAGGAAATGAGCAGTTCTTC	CASSLEAALQGNEQFF
NA	TRBV6-4	NA	TRBJ2-1	TGTGCCAGCAGTGAAATGGAGGCGAAACACAATGAGCAGTTCTTC	CASSEMEAKHNEQFF
TRBD1	TRBV5-6	NA	TRBJ1-2	TGTGCCAGCAGCTCGGACAGGGTTGCCTATGGCTACACCTTC	CASSSDRVAYGYTF
TRBD1	TRBV29-1	NA	TRBJ1-4	TGCAGCGGACTAGACAGGGGAGGTGGGGAAAAACTGTTTTTT	CSGLDRGGGEKLFF
NA	TRBV11-3	once	TRBJ2-5	TGTGCCAGCAGCGGCGGGGGACACGGAGAGACCCAGTACTTC	CASSGGGHGETQYF
NA	TRBV6-5	NA	TRBJ2-3	TGTGCCACCATGAAGAGGATTATAGATACGCAGTATTTT	CATMKRIIDTQYF
NA	TRBV11-3	NA	TRBJ2-3	TGTGCCAGCAGCGCCCGGGACTCTCAAGATACGCAGTATTTT	CASSARDSQDTQYF
TRBD1	TRBV5-1	NA	TRBJ1-3	TGCGCCAGCAGCTTGCGGGACAGTCTCCCCTCTGGAAACACCATATATTTT	CASSLRDSLPSGNTIYF
NA	TRBV10-3	NA	TRBJ2-7	TGTGCCATCAGTGAGTCAACGTCCGGTCTCTACGAGCAGTACTTC	CAISESTSGLYEQYF
TRBD2	TRBV6-6	NA	TRBJ2-7	TGTGCCAGCAGTTACGTATCTAGCGGGGCCTCCTACGAGCAGTACTTC	CASSYVSSGASYEQYF
TRBD1	TRBV5-1	NA	TRBJ1-5	TGCGCCAGCAGCGAAATGACAGGGACGGGCCAGCCCCAGCATTTT	CASSEMTGTGQPQHF
NA	TRBV5-4	NA	TRBJ1-1	TGTGCCAGCAGCTTGGGACTCCTCGAGGAAGCTTTCTTT	CASSLGLLEEAFF
TRBD2	TRBV18	NA	TRBJ2-2	TGTGCCAGCTCCCGACTCCAGAAGCGGGGCGCCGGGGAGCTGTTTTTT	CASSRLQKRGAGELFF
TRBD1	TRBV6-1	few	TRBJ1-2	TGTGCCAGCAGTGGTCAGACAGGGAGGAACTATGGCTACACCTTC	CASSGQTGRNYGYTF
NA	TRBV29-1	once	TRBJ2-4	TGCAGCGTTGAAAAAGGCCTGGAGACCCGAAACATTCAGTACTTC	CSVEKGLETRNIQYF
TRBD2	TRBV19	NA	TRBJ2-1	TGTGCCAGTACGGCGGGCGGGGGGATAAACAATGAGCAGTTCTTC	CASTAGGGINNEQFF
NA	TRBV6-5	few	TRBJ1-4	TGTGCCAGCAGTTACTCGTCAGGGGCCGAAAAACTGTTTTTT	CASSYSSGAEKLFF
NA	TRBV7-3	NA	TRBJ1-1	TGTGCCAGCAGCCCTACGGGGGGCACTGAAGCTTTCTTT	CASSPTGGTEAFF
NA	TRBV19	NA	TRBJ1-5	TGTGCCAGTATGTTGGACAGCCATTATTATAGCAATCAGCCCCAGCATTTT	CASMLDSHYYSNQPQHF
NA	TRBV5-1	NA	TRBJ1-2	TGCGCCAGCAGCGGATTGACAGAAAGCTATGGCTACACCTTC	CASSGLTESYGYTF
NA	TRBV14	NA	TRBJ2-7	TGTGCCAGCAGCCCGAACAACCGGGGCAGGGGAGCCTACGAGCAGTACTTC	CASSPNNRGRGAYEQYF
TRBD2	TRBV6-1	NA	TRBJ2-7	TGTGCCAGTGGAAGATCTAGCGGGGATTCCTACGAGCAGTACTTC	CASGRSSGDSYEQYF